Listed below are T cell receptor beta chains from one sample, sequenced in a study of blood T cell repertoires in COVID-19. Clones were sequenced by immunoSEQ multiplex PCR, and TCRdb holds only the in-frame ones, with some missing. The table shows 280,000 or so clones, with approximately 91% occurring only once. The sequenced sample was peripheral blood. Receptors were obtained from a man between 18 and 35 years old with active or convalescent COVID-19. Both conserved end residues are part of each CDR3. Fields, in order: D gene, J gene, clone size, V gene, CDR3 protein, CDR3 DNA. D genes are given only for firm matches. Size is stated for part of the rows, as once, few or many counts, or as a class when the clone is expanded.

D gene: -; J gene: TRBJ2-7; clone size: -; V gene: TRBV4-3; CDR3 protein: CASSQANRGGEQYF; CDR3 DNA: TGCGCCAGCAGCCAAGCGAACAGGGGAGGAGAGCAGTACTTC
D gene: TRBD2; J gene: TRBJ2-3; clone size: -; V gene: TRBV4-3; CDR3 protein: CASSPGGGVADTQYF; CDR3 DNA: TGCGCCAGCTCCCCCGGCGGGGGGGTCGCAGATACGCAGTATTTT
D gene: TRBD2; J gene: TRBJ2-3; clone size: -; V gene: TRBV6-2/TRBV6-3; CDR3 protein: CASSYPGLASDTQYF; CDR3 DNA: TGTGCCAGCAGTTATCCGGGACTAGCTTCCGATACGCAGTATTTT
D gene: -; J gene: TRBJ1-3; clone size: -; V gene: TRBV11-2; CDR3 protein: CASSLSESFGNTIYF; CDR3 DNA: TGTGCCAGCAGCTTATCGGAGAGCTTTGGAAACACCATATATTTT
D gene: TRBD1; J gene: TRBJ1-5; clone size: -; V gene: TRBV9; CDR3 protein: CASSPEGGQINQPQHF; CDR3 DNA: TGTGCCAGCAGCCCAGAGGGGGGACAGATCAATCAGCCCCAGCATTTT
D gene: -; J gene: TRBJ2-7; clone size: -; V gene: TRBV20-1; CDR3 protein: CSASSPGGYEQYF; CDR3 DNA: TGCAGTGCTAGTTCGCCCGGGGGCTACGAGCAGTACTTC
D gene: -; J gene: TRBJ1-1; clone size: -; V gene: TRBV19; CDR3 protein: CAASGGIEAFF; CDR3 DNA: TGTGCCGCGTCCGGCGGGATTGAAGCTTTCTTT
D gene: -; J gene: TRBJ2-5; clone size: -; V gene: TRBV21-1; CDR3 protein: CASSKVERGPETQYF; CDR3 DNA: TGTGCCAGCAGCAAAGTTGAAAGGGGGCCGGAGACCCAGTACTTC
D gene: TRBD1; J gene: TRBJ2-7; clone size: few; V gene: TRBV5-4; CDR3 protein: CASSQTGGSYEQYF; CDR3 DNA: TGTGCCAGCAGTCAGACAGGGGGTTCCTACGAGCAGTACTTC
D gene: TRBD2; J gene: TRBJ2-2; clone size: -; V gene: TRBV13; CDR3 protein: CASSLLAGGPWTGELFF; CDR3 DNA: TGTGCCAGCAGCTTACTAGCGGGGGGGCCATGGACCGGGGAGCTGTTTTTT
D gene: TRBD1; J gene: TRBJ2-5; clone size: -; V gene: TRBV9; CDR3 protein: CASTPGQGIKETQYF; CDR3 DNA: TGTGCCAGCACCCCGGGACAGGGGATCAAAGAGACCCAGTACTTC
D gene: TRBD2; J gene: TRBJ2-7; clone size: once; V gene: TRBV6-5; CDR3 protein: CASSYSSGGYYEQYF; CDR3 DNA: TGTGCCAGCAGTTACAGTAGCGGGGGGTACTACGAGCAGTACTTC
D gene: -; J gene: TRBJ1-2; clone size: -; V gene: TRBV5-6; CDR3 protein: CASSRGRRVGGYTF; CDR3 DNA: TGTGCCAGCAGCCGTGGGCGGAGGGTAGGTGGCTACACCTTC
D gene: -; J gene: TRBJ1-2; clone size: -; V gene: TRBV6-5; CDR3 protein: CASSYGRGYGNYGYTF; CDR3 DNA: TGTGCCAGCAGTTATGGGCGCGGGTATGGGAACTATGGCTACACCTTC
D gene: TRBD1; J gene: TRBJ1-1; clone size: -; V gene: TRBV30; CDR3 protein: CAWSQGATEAFF; CDR3 DNA: TGTGCCTGGAGTCAGGGGGCCACTGAAGCTTTCTTT
D gene: TRBD2; J gene: TRBJ2-5; clone size: -; V gene: TRBV4-1; CDR3 protein: CASSQGGSGQETQYF; CDR3 DNA: TGCGCCAGCAGCCAAGGGGGTAGCGGGCAAGAGACCCAGTACTTC
D gene: -; J gene: TRBJ2-2; clone size: -; V gene: TRBV15; CDR3 protein: CATREVVPNTGELFF; CDR3 DNA: TGTGCCACCAGAGAGGTTGTTCCGAACACCGGGGAGCTGTTTTTT
D gene: -; J gene: TRBJ1-1; clone size: -; V gene: TRBV3-1/TRBV3-2; CDR3 protein: CASSPEPRGQIMNTEAFF; CDR3 DNA: TGTGCCAGCAGCCCCGAGCCCAGGGGCCAAATCATGAACACTGAAGCTTTCTTT
D gene: TRBD2; J gene: TRBJ2-3; clone size: -; V gene: TRBV7-9; CDR3 protein: CASTLAGGPPDTQYF; CDR3 DNA: TGTGCCAGCACCCTAGCGGGGGGGCCCCCAGATACGCAGTATTTT
D gene: -; J gene: TRBJ2-5; clone size: -; V gene: TRBV13; CDR3 protein: CASSLDRETQYF; CDR3 DNA: TGTGCCAGCAGCTTAGATCGGGAGACCCAGTACTTC
D gene: TRBD1; J gene: TRBJ1-4; clone size: few; V gene: TRBV3-1/TRBV3-2; CDR3 protein: CASSQGANEKLFF; CDR3 DNA: TGTGCCAGCAGTCAGGGGGCTAATGAAAAACTGTTTTTT
D gene: TRBD1; J gene: TRBJ1-5; clone size: -; V gene: TRBV12-3/TRBV12-4; CDR3 protein: CASSLGQGQHF; CDR3 DNA: TGTGCCAGCAGTCTAGGACAGGGCCAGCATTTT
D gene: -; J gene: TRBJ1-3; clone size: -; V gene: TRBV5-8; CDR3 protein: CASSFPPDRDTVSGNTIYF; CDR3 DNA: TGTGCCAGCAGCTTCCCACCCGACCGGGACACAGTCTCTGGAAACACCATATATTTT
D gene: -; J gene: TRBJ2-5; clone size: once; V gene: TRBV6-5; CDR3 protein: CASSYSGGQETQYF; CDR3 DNA: TGTGCCAGCAGTTACTCCGGGGGTCAAGAGACCCAGTACTTC
D gene: -; J gene: TRBJ1-2; clone size: few; V gene: TRBV7-9; CDR3 protein: CASSLAPPVPYGYTF; CDR3 DNA: TGTGCCAGCAGCTTAGCGCCCCCGGTCCCCTATGGCTACACCTTC
D gene: TRBD1; J gene: TRBJ2-7; clone size: -; V gene: TRBV13; CDR3 protein: CASGLQGGVGEQYF; CDR3 DNA: TGTGCCAGCGGACTACAGGGGGGTGTCGGTGAGCAGTACTTC
D gene: -; J gene: TRBJ2-3; clone size: -; V gene: TRBV11-2; CDR3 protein: CASSLVGGGDTQYF; CDR3 DNA: TGTGCCAGCAGCCTAGTGGGGGGAGGCGATACGCAGTATTTT
D gene: -; J gene: TRBJ1-1; clone size: few; V gene: TRBV2; CDR3 protein: CASRAGGEAFF; CDR3 DNA: TGTGCCAGCAGGGCGGGGGGCGAAGCTTTCTTT
D gene: -; J gene: TRBJ2-7; clone size: -; V gene: TRBV6-5; CDR3 protein: CASSKRGGTYEQYF; CDR3 DNA: TGTGCCAGCAGCAAGAGGGGGGGGACCTACGAGCAGTACTTC
D gene: TRBD1; J gene: TRBJ2-7; clone size: -; V gene: TRBV7-2; CDR3 protein: CASSQGAGYEQYF; CDR3 DNA: TGTGCCAGCAGCCAGGGGGCTGGATACGAGCAGTACTTC
D gene: TRBD1; J gene: TRBJ2-1; clone size: -; V gene: TRBV7-6; CDR3 protein: CASSLVGTGHNEQFF; CDR3 DNA: TGTGCCAGCAGCTTAGTGGGGACAGGGCACAATGAGCAGTTCTTC
D gene: TRBD1; J gene: TRBJ2-7; clone size: -; V gene: TRBV27; CDR3 protein: CASSRGQEQYF; CDR3 DNA: TGTGCCAGCAGCAGGGGGCAAGAGCAGTACTTC
D gene: -; J gene: TRBJ2-7; clone size: -; V gene: TRBV19; CDR3 protein: CASSLGQTSSYEQYF; CDR3 DNA: TGTGCCAGTAGTCTAGGACAGACTAGCTCCTACGAGCAGTACTTC
D gene: TRBD2; J gene: TRBJ2-7; clone size: -; V gene: TRBV4-2; CDR3 protein: CASSQSLAGNSYEQYF; CDR3 DNA: TGTGCCAGCAGCCAGAGCCTAGCGGGGAACTCCTACGAGCAGTACTTC
D gene: -; J gene: TRBJ1-5; clone size: -; V gene: TRBV6-5; CDR3 protein: CASRGTHDSNQPQHF; CDR3 DNA: TGTGCCAGCAGGGGGACACACGATAGCAATCAGCCCCAGCATTTT